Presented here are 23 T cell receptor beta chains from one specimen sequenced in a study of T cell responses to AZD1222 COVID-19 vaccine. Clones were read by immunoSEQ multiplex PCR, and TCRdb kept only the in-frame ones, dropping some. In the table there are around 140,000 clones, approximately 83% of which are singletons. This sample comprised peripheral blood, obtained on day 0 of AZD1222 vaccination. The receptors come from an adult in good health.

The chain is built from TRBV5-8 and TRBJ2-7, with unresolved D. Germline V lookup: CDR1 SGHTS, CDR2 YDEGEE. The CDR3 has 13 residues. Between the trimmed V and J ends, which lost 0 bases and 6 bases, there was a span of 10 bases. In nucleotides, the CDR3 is TGTGCCAGCAGCTTGGTTGCCAGTCCCGAGCAGTACTTC. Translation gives CASSLVASPEQYF.

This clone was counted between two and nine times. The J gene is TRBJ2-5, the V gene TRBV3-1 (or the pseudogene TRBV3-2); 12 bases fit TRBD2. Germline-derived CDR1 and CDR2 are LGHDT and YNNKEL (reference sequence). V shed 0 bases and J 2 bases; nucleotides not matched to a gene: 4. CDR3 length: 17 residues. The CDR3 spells CASSQDNLAGGQETQYF. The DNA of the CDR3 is TGTGCCAGCAGCCAAGATAACCTAGCGGGGGGGCAAGAGACCCAGTACTTC.

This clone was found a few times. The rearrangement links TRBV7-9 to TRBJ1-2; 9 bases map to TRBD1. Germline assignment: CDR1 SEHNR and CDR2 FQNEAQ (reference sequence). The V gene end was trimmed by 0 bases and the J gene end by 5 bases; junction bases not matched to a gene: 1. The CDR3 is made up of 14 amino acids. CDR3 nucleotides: TGTGCCAGCAGCTTAGCCGGGACAGGGTATGGCTACACCTTC. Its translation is CASSLAGTGYGYTF.

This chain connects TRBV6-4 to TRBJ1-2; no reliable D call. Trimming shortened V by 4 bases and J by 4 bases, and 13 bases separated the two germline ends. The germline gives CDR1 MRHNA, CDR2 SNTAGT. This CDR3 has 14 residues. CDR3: CASSAVSGVYGYTF. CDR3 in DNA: TGTGCCAGCAGTGCTGTAAGCGGAGTCTATGGCTACACCTTC.

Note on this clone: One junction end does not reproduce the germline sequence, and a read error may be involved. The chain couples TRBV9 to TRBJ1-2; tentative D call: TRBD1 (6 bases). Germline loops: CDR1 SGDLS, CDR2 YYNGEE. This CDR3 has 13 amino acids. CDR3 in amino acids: CASNVPGVGGYTF. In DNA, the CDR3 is TGTGCCAGCAACGTACCAGGGGTTGGCGGCTACACCTTC.

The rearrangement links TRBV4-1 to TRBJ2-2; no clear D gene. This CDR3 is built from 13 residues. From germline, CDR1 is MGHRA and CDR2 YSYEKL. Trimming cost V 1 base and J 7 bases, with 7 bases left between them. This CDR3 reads CASSQGGIGELFF. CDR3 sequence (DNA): TGCGCCAGCAGCCAAGGGGGTATCGGGGAGCTGTTTTTT.

The CDR3 sequence is CASSLPAGVGGEQFF. For the CDR3, the DNA is TGTGCCAGCAGCTTACCAGCGGGAGTAGGGGGTGAGCAGTTCTTC. This chain connects TRBV7-8 to TRBJ2-1; 8 nucleotides agree with TRBD2. The length of the CDR3 is 15 residues. The germline gives CDR1 SGHVS, CDR2 FQNEAQ. Germline trimming cut 2 bases from V and 9 bases from J; bases unmatched to any gene: 9.

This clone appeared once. The CDR3 bases are TGCGCCAGCAGCCAAGAACCCATGGCCAATGAGCAGTTCTTC. This sequence encodes CASSQEPMANEQFF. The chain has TRBV4-1 and TRBJ2-1; D remains unclear. The CDR3 contains 14 residues. Trimming shortened V by 0 bases and J by 6 bases, and 9 bases separated the two germline ends. Per the germline V gene, CDR1 is MGHRA and CDR2 is YSYEKL.

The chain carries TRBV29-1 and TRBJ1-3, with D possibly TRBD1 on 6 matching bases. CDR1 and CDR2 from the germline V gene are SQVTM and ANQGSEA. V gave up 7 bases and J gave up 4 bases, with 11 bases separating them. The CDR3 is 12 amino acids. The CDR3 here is CSADSEGNTIYF. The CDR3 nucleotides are TGCAGCGCGGACAGCGAAGGAAACACCATATATTTT.

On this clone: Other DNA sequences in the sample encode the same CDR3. CDR3 coding DNA: TGTGCCAGCAGCCTCAGAGCTAACTATGGCTACACCTTC. Translating it yields CASSLRANYGYTF. V usage is TRBV5-8 and J usage is TRBJ1-2, with no clear D. Germline assignment: CDR1 SGHTS and CDR2 YDEGEE. The CDR3 has 13 residues. The germline V and J ends were trimmed by 4 bases and 0 bases, with 7 bases remaining between them.

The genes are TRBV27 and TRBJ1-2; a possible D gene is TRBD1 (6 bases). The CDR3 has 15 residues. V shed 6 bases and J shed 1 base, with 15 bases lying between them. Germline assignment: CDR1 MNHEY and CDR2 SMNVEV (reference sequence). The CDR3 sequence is CASSPIPGDNYGYTF. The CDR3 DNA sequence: TGTGCCAGCAGCCCGATTCCAGGGGATAACTATGGCTACACCTTC.

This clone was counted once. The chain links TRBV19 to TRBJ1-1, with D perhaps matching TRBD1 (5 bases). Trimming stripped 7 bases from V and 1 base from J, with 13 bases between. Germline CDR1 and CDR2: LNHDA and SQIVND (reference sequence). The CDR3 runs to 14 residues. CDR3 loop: CASTRGAGNTEAFF. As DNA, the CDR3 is TGTGCCAGTACCCGGGGCGCGGGGAACACTGAAGCTTTCTTT.

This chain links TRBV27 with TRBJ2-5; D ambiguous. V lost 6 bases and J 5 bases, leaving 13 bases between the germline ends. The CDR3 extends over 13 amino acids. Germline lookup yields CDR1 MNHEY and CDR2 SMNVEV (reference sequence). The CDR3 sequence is CASRGPRRETQYF. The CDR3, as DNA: TGTGCCAGCAGGGGTCCCCGAAGGGAGACCCAGTACTTC.

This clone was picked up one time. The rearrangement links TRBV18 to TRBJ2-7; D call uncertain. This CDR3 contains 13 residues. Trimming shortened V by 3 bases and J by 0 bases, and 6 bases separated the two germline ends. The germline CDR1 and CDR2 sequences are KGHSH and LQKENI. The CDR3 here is CASSPGSSYEQYF. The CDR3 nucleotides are TGTGCCAGCTCACCTGGCAGCTCCTACGAGCAGTACTTC.

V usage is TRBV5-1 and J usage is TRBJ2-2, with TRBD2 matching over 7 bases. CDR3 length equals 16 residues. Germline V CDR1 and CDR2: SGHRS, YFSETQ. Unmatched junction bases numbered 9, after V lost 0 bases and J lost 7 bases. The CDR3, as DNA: TGCGCCAGCAGCTTGGAGTCCAGCGGGAAGATCGGGGAGCTGTTTTTT. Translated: CASSLESSGKIGELFF.

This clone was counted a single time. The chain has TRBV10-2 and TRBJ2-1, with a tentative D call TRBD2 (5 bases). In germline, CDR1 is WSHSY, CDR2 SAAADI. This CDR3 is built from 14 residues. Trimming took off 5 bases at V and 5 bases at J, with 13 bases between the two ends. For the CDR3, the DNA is TGCGCCAGCAGTACTAGTAACGGACACAATGAGCAGTTCTTC. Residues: CASSTSNGHNEQFF.

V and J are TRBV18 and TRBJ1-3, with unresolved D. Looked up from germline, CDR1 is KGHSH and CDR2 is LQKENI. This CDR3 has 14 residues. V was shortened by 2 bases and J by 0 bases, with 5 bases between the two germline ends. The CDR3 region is CASSPADSGNTIYF. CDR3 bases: TGTGCCAGCTCACCAGCGGACTCTGGAAACACCATATATTTT.

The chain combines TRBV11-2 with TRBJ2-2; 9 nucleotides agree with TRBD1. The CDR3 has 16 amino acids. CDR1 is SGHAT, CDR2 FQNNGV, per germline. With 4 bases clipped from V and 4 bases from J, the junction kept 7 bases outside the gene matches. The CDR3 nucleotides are TGTGCCAGCAGCTCGTACAGGGGGCAGGGCACCGGGGAGCTGTTTTTT. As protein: CASSSYRGQGTGELFF.

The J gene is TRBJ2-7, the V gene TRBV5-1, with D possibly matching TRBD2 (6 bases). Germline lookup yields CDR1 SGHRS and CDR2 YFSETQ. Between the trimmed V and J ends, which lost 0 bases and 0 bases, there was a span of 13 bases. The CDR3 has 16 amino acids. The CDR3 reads CASSLGPPSDSYEQYF. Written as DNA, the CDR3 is TGCGCCAGCAGCTTGGGGCCGCCTAGCGACTCCTACGAGCAGTACTTC.

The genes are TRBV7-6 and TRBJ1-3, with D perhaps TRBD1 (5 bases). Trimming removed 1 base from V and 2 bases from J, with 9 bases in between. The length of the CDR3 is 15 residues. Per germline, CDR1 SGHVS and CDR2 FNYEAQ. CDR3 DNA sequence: TGTGCCAGCAGCTTAGACGGAGGGGCTGGAAACACCATATATTTT. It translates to CASSLDGGAGNTIYF.

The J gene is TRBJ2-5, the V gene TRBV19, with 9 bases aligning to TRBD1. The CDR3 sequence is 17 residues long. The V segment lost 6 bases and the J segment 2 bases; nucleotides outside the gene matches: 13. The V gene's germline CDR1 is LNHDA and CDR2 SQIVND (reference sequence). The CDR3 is CASRPLTGGAKQETQYF. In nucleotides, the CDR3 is TGTGCCAGTAGGCCTCTTACAGGGGGCGCAAAACAAGAGACCCAGTACTTC.

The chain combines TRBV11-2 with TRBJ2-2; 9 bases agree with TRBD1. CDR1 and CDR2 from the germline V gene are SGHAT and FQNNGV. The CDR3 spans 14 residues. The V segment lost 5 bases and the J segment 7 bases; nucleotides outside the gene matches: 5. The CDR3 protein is CASSPQGAGGELFF. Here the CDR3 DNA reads TGTGCCAGCAGCCCACAGGGGGCCGGCGGGGAGCTGTTTTTT.

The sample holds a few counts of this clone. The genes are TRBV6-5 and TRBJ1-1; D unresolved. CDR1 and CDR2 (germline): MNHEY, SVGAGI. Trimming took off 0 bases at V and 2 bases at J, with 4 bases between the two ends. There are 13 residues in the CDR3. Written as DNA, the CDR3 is TGTGCCAGCAGTTACTCATATAACACTGAAGCTTTCTTT. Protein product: CASSYSYNTEAFF.